The sequence of this T cell receptor beta chain was determined in a study of identical twins. Germline trimming cut 6 bases from V and 7 bases from J; bases unmatched to any gene: 5. The CDR3 runs 12 residues. Germline V gene sequence: CDR1 MNHEY, CDR2 SVGAGI. This clonotype has only a few counts. The antigen is undetermined. TCRdb itself ran the 5' RACE reads through MiXCR, one entry per CDR3 protein. The table shows 350,000 or so distinct CDR3 sequences, with about 10% occurring only once. Whole-study results and caveats: The more abundant beta clonotypes in cord blood had fewer insertions, and memory repertoires did not show this. Alpha sequences out of frame and shared by twins had excess low generation probability.

Material: naive T cells sorted from blood. This sequence originates from a woman aged 45-60 years in good health. The V and J genes are TRBV6-5 and TRBJ1-1; the match to TRBD1 covers 7 bases. The CDR3 protein is CASSLGQDEAFF. Written as DNA, the CDR3 is TGTGCCAGCAGCCTAGGACAGGATGAAGCTTTCTTT.